This T cell receptor beta chain stems from a study of T-cell memory formation after mild COVID-19. Background on the study: TCR clustering was largely donor specific.

Barcoded TCR alpha and TCR beta cDNA libraries with UMIs came from 5'RACE using constant-segment primers. TCRdb re-derived calls from the 5' RACE reads in MiXCR, one entry per CDR3 protein. The repertoire has under 150,000 distinct CDR3 sequences, 20% to 25% of them found once; the top ten carry roughly 37%. V trimming: 6 bases; J trimming: 4 bases; junction bases outside the gene matches: 11. The germline CDR1 and CDR2 sequences are MNHEY and SVGEGT. This CDR3 is 15 amino acids long. The rearrangement links TRBV6-2 or TRBV6-3 to TRBJ1-1, with TRBD1 identical over 7 bases. What was sequenced was PBMCs or a T cell subset sorted from them (not recorded which). This clonotype was obtained from a man aged 18 to 30 who had mild COVID-19 (a few samples of this study predate the infection). Cell type and time point are not known. The chain's CDR3 is CASSWEQGFSTEAFF. CDR3 coding DNA: TGTGCCAGCAGCTGGGAACAGGGGTTTAGCACTGAAGCTTTCTTT.